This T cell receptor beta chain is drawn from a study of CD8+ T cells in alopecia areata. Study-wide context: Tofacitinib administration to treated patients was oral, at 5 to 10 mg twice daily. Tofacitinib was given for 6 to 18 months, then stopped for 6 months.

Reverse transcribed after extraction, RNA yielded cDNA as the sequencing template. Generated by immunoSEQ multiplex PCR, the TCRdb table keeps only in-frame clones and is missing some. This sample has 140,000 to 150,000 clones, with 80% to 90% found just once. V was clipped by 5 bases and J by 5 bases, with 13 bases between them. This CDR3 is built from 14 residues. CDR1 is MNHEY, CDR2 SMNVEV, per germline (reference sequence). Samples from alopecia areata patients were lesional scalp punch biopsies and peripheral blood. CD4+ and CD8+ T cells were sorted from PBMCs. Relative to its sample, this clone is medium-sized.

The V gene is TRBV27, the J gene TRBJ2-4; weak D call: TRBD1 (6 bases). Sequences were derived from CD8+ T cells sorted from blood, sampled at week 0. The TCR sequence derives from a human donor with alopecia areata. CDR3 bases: TGTGCCAGCAGTCTCTCGGGACACCAAAACATTCAGTACTTC. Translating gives CASSLSGHQNIQYF.